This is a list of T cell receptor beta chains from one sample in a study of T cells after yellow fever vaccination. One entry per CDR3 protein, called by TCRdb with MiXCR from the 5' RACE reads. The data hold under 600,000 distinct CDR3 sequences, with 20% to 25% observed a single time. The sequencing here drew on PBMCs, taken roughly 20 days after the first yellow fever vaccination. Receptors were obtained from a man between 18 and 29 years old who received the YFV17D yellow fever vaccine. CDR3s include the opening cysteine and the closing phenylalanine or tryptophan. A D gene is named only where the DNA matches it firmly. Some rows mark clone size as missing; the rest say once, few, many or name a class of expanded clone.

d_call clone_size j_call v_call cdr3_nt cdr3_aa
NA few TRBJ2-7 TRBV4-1 TGCGCCAGCAGCCTAAGTATCGGGACCGCCGTGGAGCAGTACTTC CASSLSIGTAVEQYF
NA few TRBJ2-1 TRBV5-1 TGCGCCAGCAGCGTCCGCGTGGAGAAAAGGCATGAGCAGTTCTTC CASSVRVEKRHEQFF
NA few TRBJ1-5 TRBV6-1 TGTGCCAGCACCATCCCGAAGGGCAGGTCGGCGGGTCAGCCCCAGCATTTT CASTIPKGRSAGQPQHF
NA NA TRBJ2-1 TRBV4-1 TGCGCCAGCAGCCGGGAGGCTAGCTCCTACAATGAGCAGTTCTTC CASSREASSYNEQFF
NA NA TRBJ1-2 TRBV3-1 TGTGCCAGCACCCGGGACCGAAACTATGGCTACACCTTC CASTRDRNYGYTF
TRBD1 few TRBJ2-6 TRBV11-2 TGTGCCAGCAGCTTAGTAGGGACAGGGGGCGCTTACGGGGCCAACGTCCTGACTTTC CASSLVGTGGAYGANVLTF
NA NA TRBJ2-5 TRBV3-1 TGTGCCAGCAGCCAACCAAGAAGGGACCAGTACTTC CASSQPRRDQYF
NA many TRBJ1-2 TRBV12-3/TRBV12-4 TGTGCCAGCAGTAGGGGGGGAGGCTACACCTTC CASSRGGGYTF
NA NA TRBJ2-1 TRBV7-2 TGTGCCAGCAGCCCCTCGACTAGGGGCAATGAGCAGTTCTTC CASSPSTRGNEQFF
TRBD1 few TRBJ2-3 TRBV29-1 TGCAGCGCCGAGACAGGGTCACTCGCAGATACGCAGTATTTT CSAETGSLADTQYF
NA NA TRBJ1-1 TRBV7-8 TGTGCCAGCAGCTTAGGGGGGTTTTTTCGAAAAAAGAACACTGAAGCTTTCTTT CASSLGGFFRKKNTEAFF
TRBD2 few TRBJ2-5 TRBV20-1 TGCAGTGCTTACACTAGCGGGGCCCTAGGGGAGACCCAGTACTTC CSAYTSGALGETQYF
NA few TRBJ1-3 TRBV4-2 TGTGCCAGCAATGGGGGACTTCTTGACACCATATATTTT CASNGGLLDTIYF
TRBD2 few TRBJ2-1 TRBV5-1 TGCGCCAGCAGCTTCACTTCTAGCGGGGGGGCTGATGAGCAGTTCTTC CASSFTSSGGADEQFF